These 10 T cell receptor beta chains were sequenced from one sample in a study of beta chain features in type 1 diabetes. Study outcomes and limitations: Type 1 diabetes patients had TCRB CDR3s that were shorter (moderately but significantly so) in all four CD4+ subsets.

Their antigens remain unidentified. The isolated RNA, all of it, was reverse transcribed, so expressed TCRB transcripts were what got sequenced. Sequencing was performed with immunoSEQ multiplex PCR; in TCRdb, only in-frame clones are kept and a portion is missing. The table lists hundreds of thousands of clones, about 15% of them singletons. The sequencing sample was made of naive CD4+ T cells from blood. Receptors originate from a young man with type 1 diabetes.

V gene TRBV2 combines with J gene TRBJ1-6; tentatively, D is TRBD1 (6 bases). The CDR3 loop spans 14 amino acids. V was trimmed by 6 bases and J by 9 bases, leaving 15 bases between them. The V gene's germline CDR1 is SNHLY and CDR2 FYNNEI. CDR3: CASRRGEGGSPLHF. CDR3 coding DNA: TGTGCCAGCAGGAGGGGGGAGGGGGGTTCACCCCTCCACTTT.

The rearrangement uses TRBV28 and TRBJ2-7, with D possibly matching TRBD2 (6 bases). CDR1 MDHEN and CDR2 SYDVKM come from the germline V gene. Between the trimmed V and J ends, which lost 9 bases and 6 bases, there was a span of 12 bases. CDR3 size: 11 residues. The CDR3 bases are TGTGCCAGTGGGACTGCACGCGAGCAGTACTTC. As protein: CASGTAREQYF.

The V gene is TRBV30, the J gene TRBJ1-4, with 7 bases aligning to TRBD1. The V and J ends lost 2 bases and 10 bases, in that order; junction bases with no gene match: 7. The CDR3 length is 13 residues. The germline CDR1 and CDR2 sequences are GTSNPN and SVGIG (reference sequence). The CDR3 protein is CAWSRGQLGKLFF. DNA for the CDR3: TGTGCCTGGAGTAGGGGACAGCTCGGAAAACTGTTTTTT.

A few counts support this clone. The chain is built from TRBV7-9 and TRBJ2-7; D is unresolved. The V gene's germline CDR1 is SEHNR and CDR2 FQNEAQ (reference sequence). Between the trimmed V and J ends, which lost 4 bases and 6 bases, there was a span of 10 bases. The CDR3 totals 12 residues. The CDR3 DNA follows: TGTGCCAGCAGCTCCGGTGCAATCGAGCAGTACTTC. Amino acid sequence: CASSSGAIEQYF.

This clone appeared a few times. The chain recombines TRBV28 with TRBJ2-7; D may be TRBD1 (6 bases). V lost 3 bases to trimming and J lost 3 bases, with 12 bases between them. The CDR3 extends over 14 amino acids. Germline V gives CDR1 MDHEN, CDR2 SYDVKM. The CDR3: CASSFLDRNYEQYF. CDR3 bases: TGTGCCAGCAGTTTCTTAGACAGGAACTACGAGCAGTACTTC.

The J gene is TRBJ2-7, the V gene TRBV28; D perhaps matches TRBD2 (6 bases). With 6 bases removed from V and 6 bases from J, the gap between germline ends came to 18 bases. The CDR3 loop spans 14 amino acids. In germline, CDR1 is MDHEN, CDR2 SYDVKM. The CDR3 region is CASSDGGASGEQYF. The CDR3 bases are TGTGCCAGCAGCGACGGCGGGGCGTCGGGCGAGCAGTACTTC.

The sample holds a few counts of this clone. The chain combines TRBV18 with TRBJ1-2, with D maybe TRBD1 (5 bases). The CDR3 is 16 amino acids. Looked up from germline, CDR1 is KGHSH and CDR2 is LQKENI. V was clipped by 3 bases and J by 5 bases, with 19 bases between them. The CDR3 loop reads CASSPSRQNRDYGYTF. The CDR3 DNA follows: TGTGCCAGCTCACCCTCTCGACAGAACCGAGATTATGGCTACACCTTC.

This chain connects TRBV6-6 to TRBJ2-3, with D unclear. The CDR3 runs to 10 residues. From germline, CDR1 is MNHNY and CDR2 SVGAGI (reference sequence). With 6 bases removed from V and 4 bases from J, the gap between germline ends came to 2 bases. The CDR3 DNA follows: TGTGCCAGCAGCGCAGATACGCAGTATTTT. Translation gives CASSADTQYF.

This sequence joins TRBV6-5 and TRBJ1-1; maybe TRBD1 (5 bases). The V gene lost 7 bases and the J gene lost 5 bases, with 17 bases spanning the gap. The CDR3 is 14 residues long. From germline, CDR1 is MNHEY and CDR2 SVGAGI. The CDR3 reads CASTYRRRKTEAFF. In DNA, the CDR3 is TGTGCCAGCACCTACAGGAGAAGGAAGACTGAAGCTTTCTTT.

The chain links TRBV29-1 to TRBJ1-5; no clear D gene. Looked up from germline, CDR1 is SQVTM and CDR2 is ANQGSEA. The ends were cut back, 5 bases at V and 0 bases at J, with 8 bases in the middle. The CDR3 length is 13 residues. CDR3 in DNA: TGCAGCGTTTCCCAGGATAGCAATCAGCCCCAGCATTTT. Its translation is CSVSQDSNQPQHF.